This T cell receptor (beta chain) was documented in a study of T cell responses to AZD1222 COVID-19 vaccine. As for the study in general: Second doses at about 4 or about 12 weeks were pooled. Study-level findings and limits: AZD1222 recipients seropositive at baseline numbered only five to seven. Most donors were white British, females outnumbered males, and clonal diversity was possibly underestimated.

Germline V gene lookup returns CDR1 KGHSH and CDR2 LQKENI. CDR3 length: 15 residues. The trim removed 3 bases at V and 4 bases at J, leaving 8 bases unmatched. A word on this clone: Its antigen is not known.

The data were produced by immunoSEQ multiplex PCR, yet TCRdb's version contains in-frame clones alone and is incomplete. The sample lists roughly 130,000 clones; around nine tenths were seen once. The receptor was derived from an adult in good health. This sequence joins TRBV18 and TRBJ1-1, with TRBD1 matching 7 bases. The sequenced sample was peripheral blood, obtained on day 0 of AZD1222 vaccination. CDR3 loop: CASSPQGSGGTEAFF. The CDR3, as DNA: TGTGCCAGCTCACCCCAAGGATCAGGGGGCACTGAAGCTTTCTTT.